Listed below are T cell receptor beta chains from one sample, sequenced in a study of T cells after yellow fever vaccination. TCRdb re-called the 5' RACE reads through MiXCR, storing one row per CDR3 protein. The top ten clones hold 2.5% to 4% of a sample with 250,000 to 300,000 distinct CDR3 sequences, roughly 5% of them seen once. The material sequenced was CD4+ T cells sorted from PBMCs, taken on the day of the yellow fever booster vaccination. Source of these receptors: a man younger than 30 who received the YFV17D yellow fever vaccine. The conserved cysteine and the conserved F or W are not part of the CDR3 here. The order of the fields is clone size, V gene, J gene, CDR3 protein. Clone size is given for some rows only: seen once, a few or many times, or a class if the clone is expanded.

abundance: .; v_gene: TRBV3-1; j_gene: TRBJ2-5; CDR3aa: ASSRWETQY
abundance: few; v_gene: TRBV4-3; j_gene: TRBJ1-3; CDR3aa: ASSQESGGPGNTIY
abundance: .; v_gene: TRBV27; j_gene: TRBJ1-2; CDR3aa: ASRLTGGGYT
abundance: .; v_gene: TRBV3-1; j_gene: TRBJ2-2; CDR3aa: ASSQVAGDTGELF
abundance: .; v_gene: TRBV7-2; j_gene: TRBJ2-6; CDR3aa: ASSRLSGANVLT
abundance: few; v_gene: TRBV4-1; j_gene: TRBJ1-1; CDR3aa: ASSQGQRNTEAF
abundance: few; v_gene: TRBV19; j_gene: TRBJ1-5; CDR3aa: ASSKFGQNNQPQH
abundance: many; v_gene: TRBV20-1; j_gene: TRBJ2-2; CDR3aa: SARPSGGTGELF
abundance: few; v_gene: TRBV5-8; j_gene: TRBJ2-6; CDR3aa: ASSFDRFGANVLT
abundance: .; v_gene: TRBV20-1; j_gene: TRBJ2-3; CDR3aa: SASSQGPSTDTQY
abundance: .; v_gene: TRBV7-6; j_gene: TRBJ2-1; CDR3aa: ASSLGLGAVYNEQF
abundance: .; v_gene: TRBV5-7; j_gene: TRBJ2-3; CDR3aa: ARGRTGSRTDTQY
abundance: .; v_gene: TRBV19; j_gene: TRBJ1-6; CDR3aa: AAGLGSDSPLH
abundance: many; v_gene: TRBV11-2; j_gene: TRBJ2-1; CDR3aa: ASSFLADPYNEQF
abundance: many; v_gene: TRBV12-3/TRBV12-4; j_gene: TRBJ1-2; CDR3aa: ASRSQGAQYGYT
abundance: many; v_gene: TRBV11-2; j_gene: TRBJ2-7; CDR3aa: ASSSYEQY
abundance: few; v_gene: TRBV11-2; j_gene: TRBJ2-5; CDR3aa: ASSLMGTGQETQY
abundance: .; v_gene: TRBV12-3/TRBV12-4; j_gene: TRBJ1-6; CDR3aa: ASSLWGWPYNSPLH
abundance: few; v_gene: TRBV4-3; j_gene: TRBJ1-2; CDR3aa: ASSQDRQRTNYGYT
abundance: .; v_gene: TRBV5-6; j_gene: TRBJ1-1; CDR3aa: ASSLGLGALGTEAF
abundance: few; v_gene: TRBV3-1; j_gene: TRBJ1-4; CDR3aa: ASSQAVQDRDEKLF
abundance: few; v_gene: TRBV6-1; j_gene: TRBJ2-5; CDR3aa: ASSEFLLTQETQY
abundance: .; v_gene: TRBV18; j_gene: TRBJ1-6; CDR3aa: ASSPLAGTKSYNSPLH
abundance: many; v_gene: TRBV18; j_gene: TRBJ1-1; CDR3aa: ASSPTTGGHTEAF
abundance: few; v_gene: TRBV9; j_gene: TRBJ2-1; CDR3aa: ASSVDPGRGNEQF
abundance: many; v_gene: TRBV20-1; j_gene: TRBJ2-3; CDR3aa: SAPKGDTQY
abundance: few; v_gene: TRBV14; j_gene: TRBJ2-7; CDR3aa: ASSPGLAGLGSYEQY
abundance: many; v_gene: TRBV21-1; j_gene: TRBJ2-3; CDR3aa: ASSNVGESTDTQY
abundance: many; v_gene: TRBV12-3/TRBV12-4; j_gene: TRBJ1-3; CDR3aa: ASSLKVLGISGNTIY